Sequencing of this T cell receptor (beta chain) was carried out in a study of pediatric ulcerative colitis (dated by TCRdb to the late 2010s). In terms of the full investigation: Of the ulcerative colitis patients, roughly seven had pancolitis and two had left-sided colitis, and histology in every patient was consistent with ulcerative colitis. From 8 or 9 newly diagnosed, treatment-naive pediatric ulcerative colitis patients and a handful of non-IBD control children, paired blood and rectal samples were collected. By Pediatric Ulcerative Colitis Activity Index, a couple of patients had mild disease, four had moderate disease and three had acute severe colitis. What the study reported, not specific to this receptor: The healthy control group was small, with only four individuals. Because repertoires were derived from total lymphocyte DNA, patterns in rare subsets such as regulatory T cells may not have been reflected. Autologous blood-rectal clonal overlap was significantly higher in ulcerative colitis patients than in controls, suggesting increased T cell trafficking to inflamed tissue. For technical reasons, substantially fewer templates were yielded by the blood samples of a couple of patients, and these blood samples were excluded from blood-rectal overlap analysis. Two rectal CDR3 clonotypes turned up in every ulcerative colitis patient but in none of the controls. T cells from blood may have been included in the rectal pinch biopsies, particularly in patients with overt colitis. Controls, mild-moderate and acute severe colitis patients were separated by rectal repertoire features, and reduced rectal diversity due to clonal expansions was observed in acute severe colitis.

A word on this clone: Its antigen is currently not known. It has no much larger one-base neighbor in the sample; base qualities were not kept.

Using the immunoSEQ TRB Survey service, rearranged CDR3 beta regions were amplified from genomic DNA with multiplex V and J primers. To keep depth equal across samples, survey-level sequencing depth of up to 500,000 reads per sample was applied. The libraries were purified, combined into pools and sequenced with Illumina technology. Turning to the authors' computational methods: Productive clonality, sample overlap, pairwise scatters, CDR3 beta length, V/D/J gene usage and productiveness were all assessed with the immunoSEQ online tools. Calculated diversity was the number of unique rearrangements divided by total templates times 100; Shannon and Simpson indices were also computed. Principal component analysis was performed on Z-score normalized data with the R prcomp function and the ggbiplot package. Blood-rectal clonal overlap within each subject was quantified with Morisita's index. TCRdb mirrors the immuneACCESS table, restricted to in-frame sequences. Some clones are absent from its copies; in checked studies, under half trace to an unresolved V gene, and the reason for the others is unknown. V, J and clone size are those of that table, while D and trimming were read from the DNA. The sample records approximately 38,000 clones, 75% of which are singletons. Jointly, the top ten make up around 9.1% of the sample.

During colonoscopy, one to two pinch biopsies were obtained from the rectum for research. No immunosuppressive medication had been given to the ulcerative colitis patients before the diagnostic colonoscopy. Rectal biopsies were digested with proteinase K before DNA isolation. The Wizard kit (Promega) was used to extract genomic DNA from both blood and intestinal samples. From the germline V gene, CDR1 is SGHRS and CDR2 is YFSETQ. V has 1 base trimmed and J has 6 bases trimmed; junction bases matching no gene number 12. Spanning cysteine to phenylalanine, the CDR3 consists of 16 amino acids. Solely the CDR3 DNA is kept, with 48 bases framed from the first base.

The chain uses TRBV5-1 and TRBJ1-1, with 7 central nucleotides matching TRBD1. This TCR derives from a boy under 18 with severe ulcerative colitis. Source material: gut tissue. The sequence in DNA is TGCGCCAGCAGCTTGTCCACCACACAGGGGACCGCTGAAGCTTTCTTT. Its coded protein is CASSLSTTQGTAEAFF.